Below are 15 T cell receptor beta chains sequenced from a single sample in a study of OX40 agonist ivuxolimab in advanced cancers. Only in-frame clones appear in the TCRdb table, and some are missing; sequencing was by immunoSEQ multiplex PCR. The sample lists more than 80,000 clones; around 90% were seen once. The sample in question was CD4+ or CD8+ T cells sorted from blood, obtained in a trial of the OX40 agonist ivuxolimab. The receptors shown here come from an adult with an advanced solid tumor such as melanoma, head and neck, liver or kidney cancer.

The chain joins TRBV9 to TRBJ1-6, with a tentative D call TRBD1 (5 bases). V lost 0 bases, J lost 11 bases, and 12 bases lay in between. The CDR3 totals 14 residues. Germline V gives CDR1 SGDLS, CDR2 YYNGEE. The CDR3: CASSVALGVPPLHF. DNA of the CDR3: TGTGCCAGCAGCGTAGCGTTAGGGGTTCCACCCCTCCACTTT.

V and J are TRBV4-3 and TRBJ1-1, with 7 bases aligning to TRBD1. This CDR3 contains 14 residues. With V trimmed by 2 bases and J by 5 bases, 5 bases remained unmatched. Germline-derived CDR1 and CDR2 are LGHNA and YSLEER. Written as DNA, the CDR3 is TGCGCCAGCAGCCAAACGGGACAGATGACTGAAGCTTTCTTT. This codes for CASSQTGQMTEAFF.

The chain is built from TRBV28 and TRBJ2-3, with no clear D. Trimming took 10 bases from V and 4 from J, leaving 15 bases between them. Germline loops: CDR1 MDHEN, CDR2 SYDVKM. This CDR3 comprises 13 residues. The CDR3, as DNA: TGTGCCACCCTAGGTTTTCTCGCAGATACGCAGTATTTT. Translation: CATLGFLADTQYF.

The chain has TRBV13 and TRBJ2-1; TRBD2 agrees at 10 bases. Germline-derived CDR1 and CDR2 are PRHDT and FYEKMQ (reference sequence). The V and J ends lost 2 bases and 6 bases, in that order; junction bases with no gene match: 4. The CDR3 covers 15 residues. In DNA form, the CDR3 reads TGTGCCAGCAGCTTAAGGCTAGCGGGGGTCAATGAGCAGTTCTTC. This sequence encodes CASSLRLAGVNEQFF.

The gene calls are TRBV5-5 and TRBJ1-5; 8 nucleotides agree with TRBD1. This CDR3 spans 16 amino acids. The junction had 11 bases not matched to a gene; V was cut back by 2 bases and J by 7 bases. The germline V gene encodes CDR1 SGHKS and CDR2 YYEKEE (reference sequence). CDR3 in amino acids: CASSFSGAGGGQPQHF. In DNA form, the CDR3 reads TGTGCCAGCAGCTTTAGTGGGGCAGGGGGCGGCCAGCCCCAGCATTTT.

The rearrangement uses TRBV6-1 and TRBJ2-1, with 7 bases identical to TRBD2. The CDR3 consists of 14 residues. Germline CDR1 MNHNS, CDR2 SASEGT. With 2 bases clipped from V and 8 bases from J, the junction kept 6 bases outside the gene matches. For the CDR3, the DNA is TGTGCCAGCAGTGAACCGGCGGGAGTGTATGAGCAGTTCTTC. Residues: CASSEPAGVYEQFF.

The rearrangement joins TRBV11-1 to TRBJ1-1; D is ambiguous. Between the trimmed V and J ends, which lost 3 bases and 0 bases, there was a span of 5 bases. Germline CDR1 is SGHAT and CDR2 is FQDESV (reference sequence). The CDR3 length is 13 residues. The CDR3 loop is CASSFILNTEAFF. Here the CDR3 DNA reads TGTGCCAGCAGCTTCATCCTGAACACTGAAGCTTTCTTT. Filled out from reference TRBV11-1 and TRBJ1-1, the complete variable domain reads EAEVAQSPRYKITEKSQAVAFWCDPISGHATLYWYRQILGQGPELLVQFQDESVVDDSQLPKDRFSAERLKGVDSTLKIQPAELGDSAMYLCASSFILNTEAFFGQGTRLTVV.

The rearrangement links TRBV4-3 to TRBJ2-3; D remains ambiguous. There are 12 residues in the CDR3. V shed 0 bases and J shed 8 bases, with 6 bases lying between them. CDR1 is LGHNA and CDR2 is YSLEER in the germline V gene. The CDR3 reads CASSQEGSTQYF. The CDR3 DNA follows: TGCGCCAGCAGCCAAGAAGGAAGTACGCAGTATTTT.

This chain joins TRBV27 and TRBJ2-3; 8 bases map to TRBD2. Germline assignment: CDR1 MNHEY and CDR2 SMNVEV (reference sequence). CDR3 length equals 16 residues. V shed 0 bases, J shed 2 bases, and the junction held 4 bases outside the gene matches. CDR3 coding DNA: TGTGCCAGCAGTTTATCTGCGGGGGGTTTCACAGATACGCAGTATTTT. It codes for CASSLSAGGFTDTQYF.

This clone was found a few times. V gene TRBV25-1 combines with J gene TRBJ1-1, with unresolved D. Trimming took 6 bases from V and 11 from J, leaving 16 bases between them. The germline CDR1 and CDR2 sequences are MGHDK and SYGVNS. The CDR3 loop spans 12 amino acids. CDR3 DNA sequence: TGTGCCAGCAGCGGCCCCATGGGAAGGGCTTTCTTT. This codes for CASSGPMGRAFF.

The chain uses TRBV11-2 and TRBJ2-3; no definite D call. CDR3 size: 11 residues. V dropped 7 bases and J dropped 6 bases, with 8 bases sitting between them. Germline V gene data show CDR1 as SGHAT and CDR2 as FQNNGV. The CDR3 DNA reads TGTGCCAGCATGCGGTCGGATACGCAGTATTTT. The encoded protein is CASMRSDTQYF.

To note about this clone: A read error may account for a junction end that differs from germline. The chain is built from TRBV6-5 and TRBJ1-1; TRBD1 matches at 7 bases. This CDR3 spans 12 amino acids. CDR1 is MNHEY and CDR2 is SVGAGI in the germline V gene. CDR3 bases: TGTGTCAGCCAGGGGGGGAACACTGAAGCTTTCTTT. It encodes CVSQGGNTEAFF.

The chain recombines TRBV11-3 with TRBJ2-3; D gene ambiguous. CDR3 size: 13 residues. Trimming stripped 0 bases from V and 2 bases from J, with 3 bases between. Germline V gene lookup returns CDR1 SGHNT and CDR2 YENEEA. CDR3 region: CASSLDITDTQYF. The CDR3 region has the DNA TGTGCCAGCAGCTTAGATATCACAGATACGCAGTATTTT.

The chain recombines TRBV4-2 with TRBJ1-2; TRBD1 agrees at 8 bases. V shed 0 bases, J shed 3 bases, and the junction held 9 bases outside the gene matches. There are 17 residues in the CDR3. From germline, CDR1 is LGHNA and CDR2 YNFKEQ. This chain's CDR3 is CASSQDSGRGLDYGYTF. CDR3 coding DNA: TGTGCCAGCAGCCAAGATTCGGGCAGGGGGCTAGACTATGGCTACACCTTC.

The table lists this clone with a count of one. The chain recombines TRBV9 with TRBJ1-4; D might be TRBD1 (5 bases). The V and J ends lost 4 bases and 3 bases respectively, with 13 bases between them. Germline V gives CDR1 SGDLS, CDR2 YYNGEE. The CDR3 has 15 residues. CDR3: CASSPRGIPNEKLFF. In DNA form, the CDR3 reads TGTGCCAGCAGCCCCCGGGGGATACCTAATGAAAAACTGTTTTTT.